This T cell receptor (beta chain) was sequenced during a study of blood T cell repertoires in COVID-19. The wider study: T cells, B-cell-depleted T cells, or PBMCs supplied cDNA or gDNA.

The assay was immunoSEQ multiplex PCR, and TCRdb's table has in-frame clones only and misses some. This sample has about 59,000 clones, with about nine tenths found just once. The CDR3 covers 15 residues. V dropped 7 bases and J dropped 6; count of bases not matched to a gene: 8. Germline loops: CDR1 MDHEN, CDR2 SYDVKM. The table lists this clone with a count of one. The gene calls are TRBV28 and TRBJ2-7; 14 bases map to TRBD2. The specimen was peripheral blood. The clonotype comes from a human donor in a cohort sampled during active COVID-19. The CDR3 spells CASNVGLAGAGEQYF. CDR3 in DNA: TGTGCCAGCAACGTGGGACTAGCGGGAGCCGGCGAGCAGTACTTC.